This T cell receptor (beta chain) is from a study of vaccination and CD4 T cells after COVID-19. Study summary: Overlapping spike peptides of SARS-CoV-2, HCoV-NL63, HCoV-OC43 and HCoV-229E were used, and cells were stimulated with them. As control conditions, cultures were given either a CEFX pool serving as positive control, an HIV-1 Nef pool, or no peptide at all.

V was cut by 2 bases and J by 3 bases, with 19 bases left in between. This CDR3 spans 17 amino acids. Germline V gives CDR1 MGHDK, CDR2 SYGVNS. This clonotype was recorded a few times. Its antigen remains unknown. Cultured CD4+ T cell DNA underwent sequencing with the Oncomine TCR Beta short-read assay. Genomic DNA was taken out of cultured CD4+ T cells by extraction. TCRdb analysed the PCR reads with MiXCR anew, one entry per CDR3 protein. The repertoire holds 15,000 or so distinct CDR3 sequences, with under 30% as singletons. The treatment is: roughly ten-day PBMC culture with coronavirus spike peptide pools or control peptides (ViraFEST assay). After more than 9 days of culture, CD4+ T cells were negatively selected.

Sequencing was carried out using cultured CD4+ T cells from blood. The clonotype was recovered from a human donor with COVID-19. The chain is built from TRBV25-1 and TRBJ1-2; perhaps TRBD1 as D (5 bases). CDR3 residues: CASSEVGGDTGHYGYTF. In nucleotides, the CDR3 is TGTGCCAGCAGTGAAGTGGGAGGAGATACAGGACACTATGGCTACACCTTC.